The clone carrying this TCR beta chain showed up many times. Its specificity is not known. The sample originates from a study of T cells in Graves' hyperthyroidism and ophthalmopathy. Patients having uncontrolled infection, another autoimmune disease, pregnancy or lactation were not included. Cells are PBMCs isolated from roughly 10 ml of fresh blood. The CDR3 is 15 residues long. The V end was cut by 1 base, the J end by 2 bases, with 11 bases between. CDR1 is MNHEY, CDR2 SMNVEV, per germline (reference sequence). Whole-study results and caveats: Most clonotypes expanded in the thyroid (above 0.001) were also present in blood. Classification by a 13 V-J model distinguished ophthalmopathy from stable hyperthyroidism.

From RNA transcripts, TCR beta CDR3 regions were amplified. During a first-round RT-PCR of the TCR CDR3, the HTBI primer set was used. Each CDR3 protein gets one entry after TCRdb re-called the multiplex PCR reads with MiXCR. The sample lists over 400,000 distinct CDR3 sequences, roughly 14% occurring once. The receptor's source is a young man with Graves' ophthalmopathy. This rearrangement joins TRBV27 to TRBJ1-1; D perhaps matches TRBD1 (5 bases). The sequenced sample was blood. The CDR3 loop reads CASSLFQGINTEAFF. CDR3 nucleotides: TGTGCCAGCAGTTTATTTCAGGGAATAAACACTGAAGCTTTCTTT.